Shown below are 2 T cell receptor beta chains from a single sample sequenced in a study of T cell repertoires in cytomegalovirus infection. TCRdb used MiXCR to reprocess the reads, holding one entry per CDR3 protein. This table has roughly 760,000 distinct CDR3 sequences, less than 40% appearing once. Sequencing used PBMCs. The receptors were sampled from a human donor in good health (CMV status not recorded). Some clones in this sample may be carry-over from other donors' samples.

The V and J genes are TRBV19 and TRBJ2-7; 7 positions agree with TRBD2. The CDR3 runs to 15 residues. V was clipped by 5 bases and J by 1 base; unmatched bases: 8. Germline CDR1 and CDR2: LNHDA and SQIVND (reference sequence). CDR3 bases: TGTGCCAGTAGTCTCGGGGGGTCGGATTCCTACGAGCAGTACTTC. Residues: CASSLGGSDSYEQYF.

This clonotype was observed a few times. This sequence joins TRBV15 and TRBJ2-7, with D perhaps matching TRBD1 (6 bases). Germline V gives CDR1 LNHNV, CDR2 YYDKDF (reference sequence). CDR3 length: 15 amino acids. The V end lost 5 bases, the J end lost 1 base, and 15 bases lay between the germline ends. This chain's CDR3 is CATSAPVQGSYEQYF. DNA for the CDR3: TGTGCCACCAGCGCCCCTGTACAGGGATCCTACGAGCAGTACTTC.